The rows below give T cell receptor beta chains drawn from one sample of a study of PD-1 blockade in classical Hodgkin lymphoma. Clones were sequenced by immunoSEQ multiplex PCR, and TCRdb holds only the in-frame ones, with some missing. The sample yields about 27,000 clones, 70% to 80% seen once. Here the sequenced sample was CD4+ T cells from blood, taken at baseline. Receptors originate from a human donor with classical Hodgkin lymphoma. The CDR3 runs from the conserved cysteine through the conserved F or W. Fields, in order: V gene, clone size, D gene, J gene, CDR3 DNA, CDR3 protein. The D gene is left open where the match is weak. Expanded clones are given a class, and other clones once, few, many or no size at all.

V: TRBV28
size: NA
D: NA
J: TRBJ1-6
DNA: TGTGCCAGCAGTTTATTCTCTGGGTCTAATAATTCACCCCTCCACTTT
CDR3: CASSLFSGSNNSPLHF

V: TRBV5-4
size: NA
D: NA
J: TRBJ2-5
DNA: TGTGCCAGCAGCGCAAGGGACTTAAAAGAGACCCAGTACTTC
CDR3: CASSARDLKETQYF

V: TRBV30
size: NA
D: TRBD1
J: TRBJ2-7
DNA: TGTGCCTGGAGGACAAGGGGGCCCTACGAGCAGTACTTC
CDR3: CAWRTRGPYEQYF

V: TRBV11-2
size: NA
D: TRBD1
J: TRBJ2-1
DNA: TGTGCCAGCAGCTTAGATCGGGGACAGGGGGCAAGGTTCTTC
CDR3: CASSLDRGQGARFF

V: TRBV18
size: NA
D: NA
J: TRBJ2-4
DNA: TGTGCCAGCTCTCCTAGGCCAGCCAAAAACATTCAGTACTTC
CDR3: CASSPRPAKNIQYF

V: TRBV10-1
size: NA
D: NA
J: TRBJ2-3
DNA: TGCGCCAGCAGTGAGTGGTTTTCGGATACGCAGTATTTT
CDR3: CASSEWFSDTQYF

V: TRBV7-9
size: NA
D: NA
J: TRBJ1-6
DNA: TGTGCCAGCACCCCGGGCCGGGGACCCCTCCACTTT
CDR3: CASTPGRGPLHF

V: TRBV28
size: NA
D: TRBD1
J: TRBJ2-1
DNA: TGTGCCAGCAGGTGGGGGACAGGGGTGCATGAGCAGTTCTTC
CDR3: CASRWGTGVHEQFF

V: TRBV7-9
size: NA
D: NA
J: TRBJ2-7
DNA: TGTGCCAGCAGCCCACGGTCCTTCTACGAGCAGTACTTC
CDR3: CASSPRSFYEQYF

V: TRBV28
size: NA
D: NA
J: TRBJ2-2
DNA: TGTGCCAGCAGTTCCCCAACGAACACCGGGGAGCTGTTTTTT
CDR3: CASSSPTNTGELFF

V: TRBV6-5
size: NA
D: TRBD1
J: TRBJ2-5
DNA: TGTGCCAGCAGTAAACCGGGACAGAATAAAGAGACCCAGTACTTC
CDR3: CASSKPGQNKETQYF

V: TRBV18
size: NA
D: NA
J: TRBJ2-5
DNA: TGTGCCAGCTCACCACCGCTAGGGGTTGAGACCCAGTACTTC
CDR3: CASSPPLGVETQYF

V: TRBV6-6
size: NA
D: NA
J: TRBJ1-5
DNA: TGTGCCAGCAGTTACCCACAAGACAACCAGCCCCAGCATTTT
CDR3: CASSYPQDNQPQHF

V: TRBV28
size: NA
D: TRBD1
J: TRBJ1-2
DNA: TGTGCCAGCAGTCCACACTCCGGGACAGGGGGGGGCTACACCTTC
CDR3: CASSPHSGTGGGYTF

V: TRBV7-2
size: NA
D: TRBD2
J: TRBJ2-2
DNA: TGTGCCAGCAGCTTAGACAGCGGGGGGAACACCGGGGAGCTGTTTTTT
CDR3: CASSLDSGGNTGELFF

V: TRBV19
size: NA
D: NA
J: TRBJ2-1
DNA: TGTGCCAGTAGTATTTATGGGGACGAGCAGTTCTTC
CDR3: CASSIYGDEQFF

V: TRBV5-8
size: NA
D: NA
J: TRBJ2-3
DNA: TGTGCCAGCAGCTTGACTGGCACAGATACGCAGTATTTT
CDR3: CASSLTGTDTQYF

V: TRBV6-5
size: once
D: NA
J: TRBJ2-3
DNA: TGTGCCAGCAGTTACATAGAGGGAGCCGGAGATACGCAGTATTTT
CDR3: CASSYIEGAGDTQYF

V: TRBV6-1
size: NA
D: NA
J: TRBJ1-1
DNA: TGTGCCAGCAGGTACAGGGAATTTAAGACTTTCTTT
CDR3: CASRYREFKTFF

V: TRBV28
size: NA
D: NA
J: TRBJ2-7
DNA: TGTGCCAGCAGTTTATTTAGCGGCGTCTCCTACGAGCAGTACTTC
CDR3: CASSLFSGVSYEQYF

V: TRBV11-2
size: medium-sized
D: NA
J: TRBJ1-1
DNA: TGTGCCAGCAGCTTACGGGCCAACACTGAAGCTTTCTTT
CDR3: CASSLRANTEAFF

V: TRBV28
size: NA
D: NA
J: TRBJ1-5
DNA: TGTGCCAGCAGTCCGGGACTAATCGGCCAGCCCCAGCATTTT
CDR3: CASSPGLIGQPQHF

V: TRBV12-5
size: NA
D: TRBD1
J: TRBJ2-7
DNA: TGTGCTAGTGGTTTGGGGACAGGCGCCTACGAGCAGTACTTC
CDR3: CASGLGTGAYEQYF

V: TRBV2
size: NA
D: TRBD1
J: TRBJ1-6
DNA: TGTGCCAGTACCACCCGAGGGGGCTCCGAAGGTTCACCCCTCCACTTT
CDR3: CASTTRGGSEGSPLHF

V: TRBV18
size: NA
D: NA
J: TRBJ2-7
DNA: TGTGCCAGCTCACCATTAGCTGGGGCCAAGATCTACGAGCAGTACTTC
CDR3: CASSPLAGAKIYEQYF

V: TRBV11-3
size: once
D: NA
J: TRBJ2-3
DNA: TGTGCCAGCAGCTTAGACGCCCCGGGGACCACAGATACGCAGTATTTT
CDR3: CASSLDAPGTTDTQYF

V: TRBV19
size: NA
D: TRBD1
J: TRBJ1-4
DNA: TGTGCCAGCCTCACGACAGGGCGAGGAGAAAAACTGTTTTTT
CDR3: CASLTTGRGEKLFF

V: TRBV4-2
size: NA
D: NA
J: TRBJ2-3
DNA: TGTGCCAGCAGCCAAGAGATCGGTTTCACAGATACGCAGTATTTT
CDR3: CASSQEIGFTDTQYF

V: TRBV28
size: few
D: NA
J: TRBJ2-2
DNA: TGTGCCAGCAGTTTTCAGGGTTTGCGGGTCGGGGAGCTGTTTTTT
CDR3: CASSFQGLRVGELFF

V: TRBV5-1
size: once
D: NA
J: TRBJ1-4
DNA: TGCGCCAGCAGCTCAGAACCTGGGGCGGGTGAAAAACTGTTTTTT
CDR3: CASSSEPGAGEKLFF

V: TRBV9
size: NA
D: TRBD1
J: TRBJ2-7
DNA: TGTGCCAGCGGGAGGACAGGGGGCGGGGAGCAGTACTTC
CDR3: CASGRTGGGEQYF

V: TRBV9
size: NA
D: NA
J: TRBJ2-2
DNA: TGTGCCAGCAGCGTAGCCAGGGTAAACACCGGGGAGCTGTTTTTT
CDR3: CASSVARVNTGELFF

V: TRBV13
size: NA
D: TRBD1
J: TRBJ1-2
DNA: TGTGCCAGCAGCCAGGGACAGGGAAACTATGGCTACACCTTC
CDR3: CASSQGQGNYGYTF

V: TRBV28
size: NA
D: NA
J: TRBJ1-6
DNA: TGTGCCAGCAGAGGGGTCTATAATTCACCCCTCCACTTT
CDR3: CASRGVYNSPLHF

V: TRBV4-1
size: NA
D: TRBD1
J: TRBJ2-7
DNA: TGCGCCAGCAGCCAAGAGTCGGGACAGGGGGCGGGCGAGCAGTACTTC
CDR3: CASSQESGQGAGEQYF

V: TRBV4-3
size: once
D: NA
J: TRBJ1-5
DNA: TGCGCCAGCAGCCAAGTTTTCGGGGACCGTGGTCAGCCCCAGCATTTT
CDR3: CASSQVFGDRGQPQHF

V: TRBV28
size: NA
D: TRBD1
J: TRBJ1-3
DNA: TGTGCCAGCCACAGGGGGCTATTTGGAAACACCATATATTTT
CDR3: CASHRGLFGNTIYF

V: TRBV4-1
size: NA
D: TRBD2
J: TRBJ2-5
DNA: TGCGCCAGCAGCCAAGAGGAGCGGGGAGGGACCCAGTACTTC
CDR3: CASSQEERGGTQYF

V: TRBV5-6
size: NA
D: TRBD1
J: TRBJ1-5
DNA: TGTGCCAGCAGCGGTGGGACAGGGTACCAGCCCCAGCATTTT
CDR3: CASSGGTGYQPQHF

V: TRBV9
size: NA
D: NA
J: TRBJ1-2
DNA: TGTGCCAGCAGCGCCCTGGACAGTAACTATGGCTACACCTTC
CDR3: CASSALDSNYGYTF

V: TRBV29-1
size: once
D: NA
J: TRBJ1-1
DNA: TGCAGCGTTTCAGTTGGGGGAACTGAAGCTTTCTTT
CDR3: CSVSVGGTEAFF

V: TRBV7-6
size: NA
D: TRBD1
J: TRBJ1-4
DNA: TGTGCCAGCAGCTCCGGACAGGGTGGTCACGAAAAACTGTTTTTT
CDR3: CASSSGQGGHEKLFF

V: TRBV11-3
size: NA
D: TRBD2
J: TRBJ2-3
DNA: TGTGCCAGCAGCTTCCGCACAGCGGGGGGGCACGGCACAGATACGCAGTATTTT
CDR3: CASSFRTAGGHGTDTQYF

V: TRBV27
size: NA
D: TRBD1
J: TRBJ2-7
DNA: TGTGCCAGCAGACCCGGGACAGGGTCCTACGAGCAGTACTTC
CDR3: CASRPGTGSYEQYF

V: TRBV21-1
size: NA
D: NA
J: TRBJ1-1
DNA: TGTGCCACACCTCGCAGGGCCGGGATTACTGAAGCTTTCTTT
CDR3: CATPRRAGITEAFF

V: TRBV4-1
size: NA
D: TRBD2
J: TRBJ2-5
DNA: TGCGCCAGCAGCCTGCAAGGGACTAGCGGGGGTGGAGAGACCCAGTACTTC
CDR3: CASSLQGTSGGGETQYF

V: TRBV6-1
size: once
D: TRBD1
J: TRBJ1-2
DNA: TGTGCCAGCAGTGATGTAGGGGGCGGCACCGGCTACACCTTC
CDR3: CASSDVGGGTGYTF

V: TRBV27
size: NA
D: NA
J: TRBJ1-6
DNA: TGTGCCAGCAGTTTTCGGTCGGTGGGGTTTTCACCCCTCCACTTT
CDR3: CASSFRSVGFSPLHF

V: TRBV12-5
size: NA
D: TRBD2
J: TRBJ2-5
DNA: TGTGCTAGTGGTCCGGGACTAGCCCGAGAGACCCAGTACTTC
CDR3: CASGPGLARETQYF

V: TRBV6-1
size: NA
D: NA
J: TRBJ1-5
DNA: TGTGCCAGCAGTGAGTCAGGGGCTGGCAATCAGCCCCAGCATTTT
CDR3: CASSESGAGNQPQHF

V: TRBV5-1
size: NA
D: TRBD1
J: TRBJ1-6
DNA: TGCGCCAGCAGCAGCAACAGGGGGGAGACACCCCTCCACTTT
CDR3: CASSSNRGETPLHF

V: TRBV18
size: NA
D: NA
J: TRBJ2-3
DNA: TGTGCCAGCTCACCAGCAGATACGCAGTATTTT
CDR3: CASSPADTQYF

V: TRBV11-2
size: NA
D: NA
J: TRBJ2-3
DNA: TGTGCCAGCAGCCCCGTACAAGATACGCAGTATTTT
CDR3: CASSPVQDTQYF